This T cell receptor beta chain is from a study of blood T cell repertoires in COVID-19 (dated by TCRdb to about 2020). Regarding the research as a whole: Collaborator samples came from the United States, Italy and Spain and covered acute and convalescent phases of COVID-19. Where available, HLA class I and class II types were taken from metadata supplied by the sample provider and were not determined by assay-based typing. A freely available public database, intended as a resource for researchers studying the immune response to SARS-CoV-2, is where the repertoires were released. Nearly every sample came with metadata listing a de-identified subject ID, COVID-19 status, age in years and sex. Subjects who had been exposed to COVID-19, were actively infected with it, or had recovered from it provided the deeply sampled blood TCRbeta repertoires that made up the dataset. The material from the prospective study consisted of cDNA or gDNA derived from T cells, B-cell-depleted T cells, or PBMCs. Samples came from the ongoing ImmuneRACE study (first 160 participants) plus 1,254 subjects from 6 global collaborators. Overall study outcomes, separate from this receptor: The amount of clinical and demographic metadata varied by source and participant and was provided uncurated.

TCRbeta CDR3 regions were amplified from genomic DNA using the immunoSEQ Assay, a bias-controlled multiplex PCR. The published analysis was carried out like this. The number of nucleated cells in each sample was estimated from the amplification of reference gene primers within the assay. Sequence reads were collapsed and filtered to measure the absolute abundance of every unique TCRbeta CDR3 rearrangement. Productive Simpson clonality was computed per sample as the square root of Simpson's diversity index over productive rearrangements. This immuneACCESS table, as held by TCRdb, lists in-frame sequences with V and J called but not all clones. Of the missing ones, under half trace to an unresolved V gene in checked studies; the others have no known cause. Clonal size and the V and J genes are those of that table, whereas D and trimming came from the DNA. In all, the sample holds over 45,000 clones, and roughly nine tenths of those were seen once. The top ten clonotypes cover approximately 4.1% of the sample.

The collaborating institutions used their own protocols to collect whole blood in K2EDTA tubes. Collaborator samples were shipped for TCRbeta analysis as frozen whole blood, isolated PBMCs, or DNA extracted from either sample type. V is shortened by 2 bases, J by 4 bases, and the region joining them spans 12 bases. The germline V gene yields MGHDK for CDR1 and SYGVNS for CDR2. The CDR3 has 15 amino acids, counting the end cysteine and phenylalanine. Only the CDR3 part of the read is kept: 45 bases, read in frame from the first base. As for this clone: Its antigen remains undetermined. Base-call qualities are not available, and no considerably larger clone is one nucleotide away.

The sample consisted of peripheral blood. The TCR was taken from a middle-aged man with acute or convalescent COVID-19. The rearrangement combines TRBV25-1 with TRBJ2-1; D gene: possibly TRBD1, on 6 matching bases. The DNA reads TGTGCCAGCAGTGAAAAGAGGGGGTCTTACAATGAGCAGTTCTTC. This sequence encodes CASSEKRGSYNEQFF.